Presented here are 21 T cell receptor beta chains from one specimen sequenced in a study of CD8+ T cells in alopecia areata. Investigators isolated RNA and reverse transcribed it into cDNA to act as the sequencing template. The protocol was immunoSEQ multiplex PCR, while the TCRdb copy is restricted to in-frame clones and leaves out a portion. The sample holds 110,000 to 150,000 clones, around 50% seen once. The treatment denotes: oral pan-JAK inhibitor, 5-10 mg twice daily. This material consisted of CD8+ T cells sorted from blood, taken at week 4, from a patient treated with tofacitinib. Receptors were obtained from a human donor with alopecia areata.

A few counts support this clone. The rearrangement joins TRBV13 to TRBJ2-6; 7 bases match TRBD1. Germline V gene sequence: CDR1 PRHDT, CDR2 FYEKMQ (reference sequence). Unmatched junction bases numbered 13, after V lost 5 bases and J lost 0 bases. The CDR3 has 19 amino acids. The CDR3 coding sequence is TGTGCCAGCAGCCCCACCGACAGGGTCCTCGACTCTGGGGCCAACGTCCTGACTTTC. Its translation: CASSPTDRVLDSGANVLTF. The full variable domain, completed using reference TRBV13 and TRBJ2-6, is AAGVIQSPRHLIKEKRETATLKCYPIPRHDTVYWYQQGPGQDPQFLISFYEKMQSDKGSIPDRFSAQQFSDYHSELNMSSLELGDSALYFCASSPTDRVLDSGANVLTFGAGSRLTVL.

This chain uses TRBV6-6 with TRBJ1-2; a possible D gene is TRBD1 (5 bases). Germline V gene lookup returns CDR1 MNHNY and CDR2 SVGAGI (reference sequence). CDR3 length: 12 amino acids. Trimming shortened V by 7 bases and J by 7 bases, and 13 bases separated the two germline ends. This CDR3 is CASTIRGSGYTF. CDR3 sequence (DNA): TGTGCCAGCACCATTAGGGGAAGTGGCTACACCTTC.

The V call is TRBV6-6, the J call TRBJ2-7; perhaps TRBD2 as D (6 bases). Trimming shortened V by 5 bases and J by 2 bases, and 13 bases separated the two germline ends. This CDR3 is 14 amino acids long. The V gene's germline CDR1 is MNHNY and CDR2 SVGAGI (reference sequence). CDR3 DNA sequence: TGTGCCAGCAGTCGGCGGGGTCCGACCTACGAGCAGTACTTC. Translating it yields CASSRRGPTYEQYF.

This chain connects TRBV11-2 to TRBJ1-6, with a possible D match to TRBD1 (5 bases). The V and J ends lost 0 bases and 8 bases respectively, with 14 bases between them. Germline V CDR1 and CDR2: SGHAT, FQNNGV. This CDR3 region has 16 residues. CDR3 region: CASSLDLGRIDSPLHF. For the CDR3, the DNA is TGTGCCAGCAGCTTAGATTTGGGGCGTATTGATTCACCCCTCCACTTT.

Concerning this clone: This specimen includes other DNA sequences encoding the same CDR3. The chain recombines TRBV27 with TRBJ1-2, with a tentative D call TRBD1 (5 bases). In germline, CDR1 is MNHEY, CDR2 SMNVEV (reference sequence). The V and J ends lost 3 bases and 0 bases respectively, with 8 bases between them. The CDR3 loop spans 14 amino acids. DNA for the CDR3: TGTGCCAGCAGTTTTCAGGGCTCTAACTATGGCTACACCTTC. This sequence encodes CASSFQGSNYGYTF.

This sequence joins TRBV7-9 and TRBJ2-7, with D maybe TRBD2 (5 bases). V was pared by 5 bases and J by 5 bases, with 13 bases between. Germline V gives CDR1 SEHNR, CDR2 FQNEAQ (reference sequence). The CDR3 has 13 residues. The CDR3 protein is CASSPGLTNEQYF. CDR3 nucleotide sequence: TGTGCCAGCAGCCCCGGACTTACGAACGAGCAGTACTTC.

The chain has TRBV6-6 and TRBJ1-2; TRBD1 matches 7 bases. The CDR3 has 14 residues. From germline, CDR1 is MNHNY and CDR2 SVGAGI (reference sequence). Trimming removed 5 bases from V and 4 bases from J; junction bases left unmatched: 7. CDR3 DNA: TGTGCCAGCAGTGCCGGGACAGCCATCTATGGCTACACCTTC. Translation: CASSAGTAIYGYTF.

The chain recombines TRBV30 with TRBJ1-2; no firm D call. The V gene lost 3 bases and the J gene lost 6 bases, with 17 bases spanning the gap. The CDR3 loop spans 14 amino acids. Germline loops: CDR1 GTSNPN, CDR2 SVGIG (reference sequence). Here the CDR3 DNA reads TGTGCCTGGAGACCCCCCCGACCGTCTAATGGCTACACCTTC. This encodes CAWRPPRPSNGYTF.

The chain employs TRBV27 and TRBJ2-7; D ambiguous. The CDR3 spans 14 residues. With 6 bases removed from V and 7 bases from J, the gap between germline ends came to 19 bases. Per the germline V gene, CDR1 is MNHEY and CDR2 is SMNVEV (reference sequence). CDR3 sequence: CASSDQLTLREQYF. The CDR3, as DNA: TGTGCCAGCAGCGACCAGCTTACCCTACGAGAGCAGTACTTC.

The chain has TRBV6-1 and TRBJ2-1, with TRBD2 matching 8 bases. Germline CDR1 and CDR2: MNHNS and SASEGT. Trimming took 6 bases from V and 5 from J; bases not matched to a gene: 9. The CDR3 consists of 15 residues. CDR3 sequence reads: CASSLLGGAHNEQFF. The CDR3 nucleotides are TGTGCCAGCAGCCTCCTCGGGGGGGCACACAATGAGCAGTTCTTC.

The gene calls are TRBV29-1 and TRBJ1-2, with D unresolved. Germline V CDR1 and CDR2: SQVTM, ANQGSEA. Trimming left V 3 bases short and J 1 base short, with 9 bases between. This CDR3 spans 13 amino acids. The DNA of the CDR3 is TGCAGCGTTGAGTCGGGAGGTAACTATGGCTACACCTTC. It translates to CSVESGGNYGYTF.

V gene TRBV6-1 combines with J gene TRBJ1-6; 8 bases are a match to TRBD1. V lost 6 bases, J lost 9 bases, and 10 bases stayed unmatched. The CDR3 contains 15 residues. The germline V gene encodes CDR1 MNHNS and CDR2 SASEGT. DNA for the CDR3: TGTGCCAGCAGACCCGGGGGGACAGGAACTTCACCCCTCCACTTT. It encodes CASRPGGTGTSPLHF.

The chain recombines TRBV29-1 with TRBJ1-5; D unclear. V shed 1 base and J shed 4 bases, with 5 bases lying between them. The germline gives CDR1 SQVTM, CDR2 ANQGSEA. The CDR3 runs 12 residues. CDR3 residues: CSVEVPNQPQHF. Here the CDR3 DNA reads TGCAGCGTTGAAGTTCCAAATCAGCCCCAGCATTTT.

Concerning this clone: Other nucleotide sequences in the sample specify the same CDR3. V gene TRBV4-1 combines with J gene TRBJ2-7; perhaps TRBD2 as D (7 bases). Germline V CDR1 and CDR2: MGHRA, YSYEKL. Trimming pared 1 base from V and 4 bases from J, leaving 11 bases between. The CDR3 extends over 14 amino acids. The CDR3 protein is CASSQVRGAYEQYF. The CDR3 DNA is TGCGCCAGCAGCCAAGTTCGGGGGGCGTACGAGCAGTACTTC.

The J gene is TRBJ2-3, the V gene TRBV11-2; tentative D call: TRBD1 (8 bases). With 3 bases removed from V and 2 bases from J, the gap between germline ends came to 12 bases. CDR1 is SGHAT and CDR2 is FQNNGV in the germline V gene. The CDR3 runs 15 residues. The chain's CDR3 is CASSLDRDYTDTQYF. The CDR3 DNA sequence: TGTGCCAGCAGCTTGGACAGGGACTACACAGATACGCAGTATTTT.

This chain links TRBV29-1 with TRBJ2-6, with a weak D call TRBD2 (6 bases). CDR1 is SQVTM, CDR2 ANQGSEA, per germline. V shed 4 bases and J shed 0 bases, with 22 bases lying between them. The CDR3 has 19 residues. CDR3 sequence (DNA): TGCAGCGTTGGCGGCTGGGAGGACCGGGACCACTCTGGGGCCAACGTCCTGACTTTC. Its protein product is CSVGGWEDRDHSGANVLTF.

This sequence joins TRBV7-9 and TRBJ2-1; a weak D match, TRBD2 (5 bases). V lost 4 bases to trimming and J lost 8 bases, with 12 bases between them. Germline V gives CDR1 SEHNR, CDR2 FQNEAQ (reference sequence). The CDR3 is 13 amino acids. CDR3 protein: CASSSRTRDEQFF. In DNA, the CDR3 is TGTGCCAGCAGCTCGCGGACTCGGGATGAGCAGTTCTTC.

The chain has TRBV10-3 and TRBJ1-1; 7 bases match TRBD1. Germline lookup yields CDR1 ENHRY and CDR2 SYGVKD. The CDR3 extends over 14 amino acids. The junction had 12 bases not matched to a gene; V was cut back by 3 bases and J by 11 bases. In nucleotides, the CDR3 is TGTGCCATCAGTGAAGGGACAGTCTTCGGGGACGCTTTCTTT. The encoded protein is CAISEGTVFGDAFF.

Note on this clone: One end of the junction fails to match germline, which may point to a read error. CDR3 bases: TGTGCTAGCAGCTTTGGAACCGGGGAGCTGTTTTTT. Residues: CASSFGTGELFF. V is TRBV7-7 and J is TRBJ2-2; D gene ambiguous. The germline gives CDR1 SSHAT, CDR2 FNYEAQ (reference sequence). The length of the CDR3 is 12 residues.

Comment on this clone: Other DNA variants within this sample encode the same CDR3. This CDR3 is CASSYRGGNYGYTF. CDR3 DNA sequence: TGCGCCAGCAGCTACAGGGGAGGTAACTATGGCTACACCTTC. This rearrangement joins TRBV5-1 to TRBJ1-2; the match to TRBD1 covers 7 bases. V shed 3 bases, J shed 1 base, and the junction held 3 bases outside the gene matches. In germline, CDR1 is SGHRS, CDR2 YFSETQ. The CDR3 has 14 residues.

This clone was counted a few times. The CDR3, as DNA: TGTGCCAGCAGCCCGCAGACAGGGGGCTTTGGCTACACCTTC. Protein product: CASSPQTGGFGYTF. The chain is built from TRBV7-8 and TRBJ1-2; 10 bases line up with TRBD1. Looked up from germline, CDR1 is SGHVS and CDR2 is FQNEAQ. The V gene end was trimmed by 5 bases and the J gene end by 7 bases; junction bases not matched to a gene: 7. CDR3 length: 14 amino acids.